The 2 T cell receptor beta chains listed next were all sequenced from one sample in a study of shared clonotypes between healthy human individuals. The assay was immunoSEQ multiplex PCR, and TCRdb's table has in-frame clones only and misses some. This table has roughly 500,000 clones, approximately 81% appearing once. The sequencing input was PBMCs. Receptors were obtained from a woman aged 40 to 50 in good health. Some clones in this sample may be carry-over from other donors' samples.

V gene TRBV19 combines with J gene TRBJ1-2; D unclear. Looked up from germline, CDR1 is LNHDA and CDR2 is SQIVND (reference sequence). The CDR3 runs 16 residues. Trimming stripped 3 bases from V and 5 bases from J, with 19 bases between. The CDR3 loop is CASSIRVDGSYYGYTF. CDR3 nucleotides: TGTGCCAGTAGTATCCGTGTCGACGGCTCCTATTATGGCTACACCTTC.

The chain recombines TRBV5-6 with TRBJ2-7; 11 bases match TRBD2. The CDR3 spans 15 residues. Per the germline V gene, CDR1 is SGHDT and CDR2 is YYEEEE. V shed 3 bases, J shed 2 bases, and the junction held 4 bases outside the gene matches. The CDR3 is CASSWGLAVPYEQYF. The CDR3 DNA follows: TGTGCCAGCAGCTGGGGACTAGCGGTCCCCTACGAGCAGTACTTC.